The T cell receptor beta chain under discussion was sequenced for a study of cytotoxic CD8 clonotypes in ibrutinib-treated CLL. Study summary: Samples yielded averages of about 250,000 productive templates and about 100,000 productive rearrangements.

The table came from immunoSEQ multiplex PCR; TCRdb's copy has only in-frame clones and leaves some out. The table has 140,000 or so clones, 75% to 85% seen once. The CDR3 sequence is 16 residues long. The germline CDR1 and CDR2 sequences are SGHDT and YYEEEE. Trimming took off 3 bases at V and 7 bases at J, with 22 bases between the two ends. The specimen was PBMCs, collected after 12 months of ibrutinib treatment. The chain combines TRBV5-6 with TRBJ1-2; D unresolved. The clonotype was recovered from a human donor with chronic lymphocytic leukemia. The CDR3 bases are TGTGCCAGCAGCTCCTCCTTTGCGGACCCAGTAGGTGGCTACACCTTC. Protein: CASSSSFADPVGGYTF.